This TCR beta chain came from a study of blood T cell repertoires in COVID-19. In the study overall: From T cells, B-cell-depleted T cells, or PBMCs came the material, which was cDNA or gDNA.

Under the authors' procedure: Cell counts per sample came from amplifying reference gene primers. Method: immunoSEQ multiplex PCR; TCRdb's copy keeps in-frame clones and lacks some. The V and J calls and clone size come from that table; D and trimming were worked out from the DNA. This table holds about 260,000 clones, 88% found once. This clone was found once. The CDR3 spans 14 residues. The ends were cut back, 5 bases at V and 0 bases at J, with 11 bases in the middle. Germline V lookup: CDR1 SGDLS, CDR2 YYNGEE. The study drew participants aged about 18 to 89 years from around 24 US areas. Membership in each cohort depended on participant-reported clinical history.

The V gene is TRBV9, the J gene TRBJ1-1; weak D call: TRBD1 (6 bases). This TCR was recovered from a woman aged 50 to 60 who had recovered from COVID-19. The sequenced sample was PBMCs or T cells enriched from blood (not recorded which). CDR3 protein: CASSDGQLNTEAFF. CDR3 sequence (DNA): TGTGCCAGCAGTGACGGACAGTTGAACACTGAAGCTTTCTTT.